This T cell receptor (beta chain) was recorded in a study of T cell responses to AZD1222 COVID-19 vaccine. Study outcomes and limitations: Scientists sampled the repertoires only once the peak T cell response had passed. Vaccine-associated CD4 TCRs ranged over spike, dominating at 160-218 and 743-854. Compared with day 0, the breadth and depth of the Spike-specific TCR repertoire rose significantly after two doses of AZD1222.

Concerning this clone: The antigen is unknown.

Some clones are missing from TCRdb's copy, which holds only in-frame ones; the method was immunoSEQ multiplex PCR. The sample holds about 150,000 clones, 85% to 90% seen once. With 6 bases removed from V and 0 bases from J, the gap between germline ends came to 12 bases. The CDR3 length is 15 residues. Germline V gene sequence: CDR1 SNHLY, CDR2 FYNNEI. The chain uses TRBV2 and TRBJ1-5, with a possible D match to TRBD1 (5 bases). The source is an adult in good health. The sequencing used peripheral blood, collected on day 0 of AZD1222 vaccination. The DNA for the CDR3 is TGTGCCAGCAGAGTACAGGCATATAGCAATCAGCCCCAGCATTTT. It codes for CASRVQAYSNQPQHF.